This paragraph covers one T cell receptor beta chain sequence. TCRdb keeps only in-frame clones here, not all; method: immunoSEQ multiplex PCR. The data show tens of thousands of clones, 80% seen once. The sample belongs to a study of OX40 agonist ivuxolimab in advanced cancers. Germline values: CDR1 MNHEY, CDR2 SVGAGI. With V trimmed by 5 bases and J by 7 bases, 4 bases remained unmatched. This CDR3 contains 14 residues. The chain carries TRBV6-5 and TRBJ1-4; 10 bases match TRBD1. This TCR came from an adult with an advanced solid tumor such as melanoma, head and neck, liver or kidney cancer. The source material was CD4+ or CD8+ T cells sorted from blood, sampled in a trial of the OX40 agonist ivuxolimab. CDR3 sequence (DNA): TGTGCCAGCAGTCCGGGACAGGGGCGTGAAAAACTGTTTTTT. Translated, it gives CASSPGQGREKLFF.